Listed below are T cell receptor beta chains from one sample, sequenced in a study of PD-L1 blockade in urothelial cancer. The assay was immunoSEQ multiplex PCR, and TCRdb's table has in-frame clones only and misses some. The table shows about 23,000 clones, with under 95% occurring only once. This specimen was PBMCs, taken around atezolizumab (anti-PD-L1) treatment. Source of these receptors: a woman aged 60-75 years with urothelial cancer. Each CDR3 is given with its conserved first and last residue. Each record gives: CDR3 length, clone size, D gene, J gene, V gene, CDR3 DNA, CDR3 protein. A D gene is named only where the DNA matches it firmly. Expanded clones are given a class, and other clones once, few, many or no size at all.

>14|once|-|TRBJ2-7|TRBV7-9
TGTGCCAGCAGCTTAGTTCCAGTCACCTACGAGCAGTACTTC
CASSLVPVTYEQYF
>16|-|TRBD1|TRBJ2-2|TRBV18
TGTGCCAGCTCACCACCCCGGACAGGGAGCATCCGGGAGCTGTTTTTT
CASSPPRTGSIRELFF
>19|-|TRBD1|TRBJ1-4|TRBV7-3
TGTGCCAGCAGCTTTAGCGGAGCGGGGACAGGGGTTTCTAATGAAAAACTGTTTTTT
CASSFSGAGTGVSNEKLFF
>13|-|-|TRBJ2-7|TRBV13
TGTGCCAGCAGCTTAGCCCTAAGTGGCGAGCAGTACTTC
CASSLALSGEQYF
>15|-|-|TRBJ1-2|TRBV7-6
TGTGCCAGCAGCCCTGAAATGGGGGGAAGCTATGGCTACACCTTC
CASSPEMGGSYGYTF
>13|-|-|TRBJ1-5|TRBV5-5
TGTGCCAGCAGCTTGTCAGGGATAGAGCCCCAGCATTTT
CASSLSGIEPQHF
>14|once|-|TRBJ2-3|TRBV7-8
TGTGCCAGCAGCTTAGTTCAGGGTTCAGATACGCAGTATTTT
CASSLVQGSDTQYF
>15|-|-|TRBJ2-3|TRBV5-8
TGTGCCGGCCGAGGACGGAGGATTAGCACAGATACGCAGTATTTT
CAGRGRRISTDTQYF
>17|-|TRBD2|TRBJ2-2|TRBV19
TGTGCCAGTAGTATATCTGGACTAGCGGTCAACACCGGGGAGCTGTTTTTT
CASSISGLAVNTGELFF
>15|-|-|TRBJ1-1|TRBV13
TGTGCCAGCAGCCCCCGGAGTGTAGGGGGCACTGAAGCTTTCTTT
CASSPRSVGGTEAFF
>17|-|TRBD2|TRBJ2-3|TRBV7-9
TGTGCCACCTCGGCTCATCGGGAGGGTTGGGGCACAGATACGCAGTATTTT
CATSAHREGWGTDTQYF
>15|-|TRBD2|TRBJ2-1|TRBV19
TGTGCCAGTACCCTCAGCGGGATTAGGTACAATGAGCAGTTCTTC
CASTLSGIRYNEQFF
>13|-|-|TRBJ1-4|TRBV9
TGTGCCAGCAGCCAAACAACTAATGAAAAACTGTTTTTT
CASSQTTNEKLFF
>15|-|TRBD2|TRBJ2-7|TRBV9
TGTGCCAGCAGCCCAGGGACTAGCGGGATCCACGAGCAGTACTTC
CASSPGTSGIHEQYF